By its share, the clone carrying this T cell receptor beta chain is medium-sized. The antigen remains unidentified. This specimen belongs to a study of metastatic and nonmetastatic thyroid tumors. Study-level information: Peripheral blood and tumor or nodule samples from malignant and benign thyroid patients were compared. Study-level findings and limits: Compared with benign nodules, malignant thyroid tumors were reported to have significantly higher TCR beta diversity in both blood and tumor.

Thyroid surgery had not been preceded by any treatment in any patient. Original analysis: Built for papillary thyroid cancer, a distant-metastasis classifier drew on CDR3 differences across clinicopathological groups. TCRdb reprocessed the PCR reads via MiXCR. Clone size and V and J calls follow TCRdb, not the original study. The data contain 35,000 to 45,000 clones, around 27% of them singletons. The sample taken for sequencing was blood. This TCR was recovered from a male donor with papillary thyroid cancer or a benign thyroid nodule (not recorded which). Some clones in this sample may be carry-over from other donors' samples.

CDR3 in DNA: TGTGCCAGCAGTGAACTAGCGGGAGGACAAGAGACCCAGTACTTC. Protein sequence: CASSELAGGQETQYF. The rearrangement joins TRBV6-1 to TRBJ2-5; TRBD2 aligns across 11 bases. This CDR3 comprises 15 residues. CDR1 and CDR2 (germline): MNHNS, SASEGT. The J segment lost 2 bases and the V segment lost 2 bases, leaving 1 base of the junction unmatched.